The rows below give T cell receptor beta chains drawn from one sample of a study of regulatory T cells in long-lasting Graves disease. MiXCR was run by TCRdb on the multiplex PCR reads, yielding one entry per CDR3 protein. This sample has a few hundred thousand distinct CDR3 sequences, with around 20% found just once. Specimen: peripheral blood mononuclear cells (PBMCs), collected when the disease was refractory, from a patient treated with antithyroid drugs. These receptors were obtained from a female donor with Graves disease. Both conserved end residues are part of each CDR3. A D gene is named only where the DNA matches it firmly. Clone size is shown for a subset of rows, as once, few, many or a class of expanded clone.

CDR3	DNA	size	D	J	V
CASSVGWDPGEKLFF	TGTGCCAGCAGCGTAGGGTGGGATCCAGGAGAAAAACTGTTTTTT	many	-	TRBJ1-4	TRBV9
CSATNPQGWSYEQYF	TGCAGTGCCACAAACCCACAGGGGTGGTCCTACGAGCAGTACTTC	-	TRBD1	TRBJ2-7	TRBV20-1
CASSLGDRGFSQYF	TGTGCCAGCAGTTTAGGGGACAGGGGTTTTTCCCAGTACTTC	few	TRBD1	TRBJ2-5	TRBV27
CASIFGASTEQYF	TGTGCCAGCATCTTCGGAGCGTCGACCGAGCAGTACTTC	many	-	TRBJ2-7	TRBV2
CASSPGQGPNNEQFF	TGTGCCAGCAGTCCGGGACAGGGTCCCAACAATGAGCAGTTCTTC	-	TRBD1	TRBJ2-1	TRBV7-2
CATSVGAPNEQYF	TGTGCCACCTCGGTTGGGGCCCCCAACGAGCAGTACTTC	once	-	TRBJ2-7	TRBV19
CATLLNLDSKDTDTQYF	TGTGCCACTTTGCTCAACCTGGACAGCAAAGACACAGATACGCAGTATTTT	-	-	TRBJ2-3	TRBV24-1
CASSFPGLAGGPFYEQYF	TGTGCCAGCAGTTTTCCGGGACTAGCGGGAGGGCCATTCTACGAGCAGTACTTC	-	TRBD2	TRBJ2-7	TRBV28
CASSVGLVGYEQYF	TGTGCCAGCAGCGTGGGACTAGTCGGCTACGAGCAGTACTTC	few	TRBD2	TRBJ2-7	TRBV9
CASSYSILQETQYF	TGTGCCAGCAGTTACTCGATACTACAAGAGACCCAGTACTTC	many	-	TRBJ2-5	TRBV6-5
CSAGPQGQPQHF	TGCAGTGCTGGACCACAGGGACAGCCCCAGCATTTT	many	-	TRBJ1-5	TRBV20-1
CSAREGGGLQETQYF	TGCAGTGCTAGAGAAGGGGGCGGGCTCCAAGAGACCCAGTACTTC	many	TRBD1	TRBJ2-5	TRBV20-1
CASSQGASSGANVLTF	TGTGCCAGCAGCCAGGGAGCCAGCTCTGGGGCCAACGTCCTGACTTTC	-	-	TRBJ2-6	TRBV3-1
CASSETKGPQETQYF	TGTGCCAGCAGTGAAACTAAGGGGCCGCAAGAGACCCAGTACTTC	-	-	TRBJ2-5	TRBV6-1
CASSFTAEGVYGYTF	TGTGCCAGCAGTTTCACGGCGGAGGGGGTCTATGGCTACACCTTC	many	-	TRBJ1-2	TRBV28
CASSEGGRTIANYGYTF	TGTGCCAGCAGTGAAGGGGGCAGAACTATAGCTAACTATGGCTACACCTTC	many	TRBD1	TRBJ1-2	TRBV6-2/TRBV6-3
CSVETESNYGYTF	TGCAGCGTTGAGACAGAATCTAACTATGGCTACACCTTC	few	-	TRBJ1-2	TRBV29-1
CASSQVTSGSREQYF	TGTGCCAGCAGCCAAGTGACTAGCGGGAGTCGCGAGCAGTACTTC	-	TRBD2	TRBJ2-7	TRBV3-1
CSAKDPFSYEQYF	TGCAGTGCTAAGGATCCCTTTTCCTACGAGCAGTACTTC	many	-	TRBJ2-7	TRBV20-1
CAWSVGQGQNSPLHF	TGTGCCTGGAGTGTGGGACAGGGGCAGAATTCACCCCTCCACTTT	-	TRBD1	TRBJ1-6	TRBV30
CASSLGAGLGANVLTF	TGTGCCAGCAGTTTAGGTGCAGGGCTTGGGGCCAACGTCCTGACTTTC	many	-	TRBJ2-6	TRBV27
CASSQVAFGNTIYF	TGTGCCAGCAGCCAAGTAGCATTTGGAAACACCATATATTTT	few	-	TRBJ1-3	TRBV14
CASSRRDTQNEQFF	TGTGCCAGCAGTCGCCGGGACACACAAAATGAGCAGTTCTTC	-	-	TRBJ2-1	TRBV2
CATSDWTDQETQYF	TGTGCCACCAGTGACTGGACAGACCAAGAGACCCAGTACTTC	many	-	TRBJ2-5	TRBV24-1
CSGGQGGYEQYF	TGCAGCGGGGGACAGGGGGGATACGAGCAGTACTTC	few	TRBD1	TRBJ2-7	TRBV29-1
CASRRQGNDEQYF	TGTGCCAGTAGAAGACAGGGTAACGACGAGCAGTACTTC	-	TRBD1	TRBJ2-7	TRBV19
CASSQGLLPGGNGYTF	TGTGCCAGCAGCCAAGGTCTACTCCCAGGAGGAAATGGCTACACCTTC	many	-	TRBJ1-2	TRBV3-1
CASQQPGTGQNEQYF	TGTGCCTCACAACAACCCGGGACAGGACAGAACGAGCAGTACTTC	few	TRBD1	TRBJ2-7	TRBV28
CASSAGIANTEAFF	TGTGCCAGCAGCGCGGGAATAGCGAACACTGAAGCTTTCTTT	-	-	TRBJ1-1	TRBV5-6
CSARDEGGASGNQETQYF	TGCAGTGCTAGAGATGAGGGGGGGGCTAGCGGAAACCAAGAGACCCAGTACTTC	-	-	TRBJ2-5	TRBV20-1
CASSRDRHFEQYF	TGTGCCAGCAGTAGGGACAGACACTTCGAGCAGTACTTC	-	TRBD1	TRBJ2-7	TRBV28
CASRKAGGGETQYF	TGTGCCAGCAGAAAAGCTGGGGGGGGGGAGACCCAGTACTTC	few	TRBD2	TRBJ2-5	TRBV7-2
CASIGRYTEAFF	TGTGCCAGTATCGGGAGGTACACTGAAGCTTTCTTT	many	-	TRBJ1-1	TRBV19
CASSLEAATDTQYF	TGTGCCAGCAGCTTGGAAGCCGCAACAGATACGCAGTATTTT	-	-	TRBJ2-3	TRBV11-2
CASSQDPVGLAGGGETQYF	TGTGCCAGCAGCCAAGACCCGGTCGGGCTAGCGGGAGGAGGAGAGACCCAGTACTTC	many	TRBD2	TRBJ2-5	TRBV3-1
CASSLAGPGGIPSGANVLTF	TGTGCCAGCAGCTTAGCGGGGCCGGGGGGCATCCCCTCTGGGGCCAACGTCCTGACTTTC	few	-	TRBJ2-6	TRBV11-2
CASSRTLAKNIQYF	TGTGCCAGCAGTAGGACTTTAGCCAAAAACATTCAGTACTTC	-	-	TRBJ2-4	TRBV6-2/TRBV6-3
CASSATGVGYEQYF	TGTGCCAGCAGTGCGACAGGGGTAGGTTACGAGCAGTACTTC	many	TRBD1	TRBJ2-7	TRBV27
CASSRQRTNNRPQHF	TGTGCCAGCAGTCGACAGAGGACTAACAATCGGCCCCAGCATTTT	-	-	TRBJ1-5	TRBV27
CASSLATWGTDTQYF	TGTGCCAGCAGTTTAGCCACGTGGGGCACAGATACGCAGTATTTT	-	-	TRBJ2-3	TRBV12-3/TRBV12-4